The 8 T cell receptor beta chains below were found in one sample sequenced in a study of CD4 T cells in relation to SARS-CoV-2 and coronaviruses. Their recognized antigens are unknown. Using immunoSEQ multiplex PCR, the repertoire was profiled, and TCRdb retains in-frame clones only, with some absent. The table has approximately 20,000 clones, approximately 82% seen once. CD4+ T cells from unexposed donors were obtained before the COVID-19 pandemic (2011-2018). After more than eight days of culture, CD4+ T cells were isolated. Sequencing used CD4+ T cells from PBMCs, cultured in vitro. All receptors come from a human donor in good health.

The gene calls are TRBV12-3 or TRBV12-4 and TRBJ2-7; 7 bases line up with TRBD1. V was clipped by 5 bases and J by 3 bases; unmatched bases: 4. The CDR3 totals 13 residues. The DNA of the CDR3 is TGTGCCAGCAGTCGTCGACAGGGCTACGAGCAGTACTTC. Encoded protein: CASSRRQGYEQYF.

This clone has more than one count but fewer than ten. V gene TRBV2 combines with J gene TRBJ1-1; TRBD1 matches 8 bases. Germline trimming cut 9 bases from V and 6 bases from J; bases unmatched to any gene: 15. The germline CDR1 and CDR2 sequences are SNHLY and FYNNEI. The CDR3 has 15 residues. In DNA form, the CDR3 reads TGTGCCAGAAACCGGGACAGGCCCGATTATGCTGAAGCTTTCTTT. Translating it yields CARNRDRPDYAEAFF.

The chain joins TRBV9 to TRBJ1-5; TRBD1 is a possible D gene (6 bases). The V end was cut by 3 bases, the J end by 2 bases, with 9 bases between. CDR1 SGDLS and CDR2 YYNGEE come from the germline V gene. CDR3 length: 14 amino acids. For the CDR3, the DNA is TGTGCCAGCAGCGCCCCAGGGGGCAATCAGCCCCAGCATTTT. Its protein product is CASSAPGGNQPQHF.

This clone has only a few counts. The chain joins TRBV10-1 to TRBJ2-3, with 9 bases aligning to TRBD1. Germline V CDR1 and CDR2: WNHNN, SYGVQD (reference sequence). J lost 4 bases, V lost 8 bases, and 10 bases had no gene match. This CDR3 is 15 amino acids long. DNA of the CDR3: TGCGCCAGCTCCACGGACAGGGGAGTAGCAGATACGCAGTATTTT. It codes for CASSTDRGVADTQYF.

This chain joins TRBV5-1 and TRBJ2-5; 7 bases align to TRBD2. This CDR3 spans 15 amino acids. From germline, CDR1 is SGHRS and CDR2 YFSETQ. The trim removed 4 bases at V and 5 bases at J, leaving 11 bases unmatched. The CDR3 nucleotides are TGCGCCAGCAGCCCCCAGGCGGGAGCGGAGGAGACCCAGTACTTC. This encodes CASSPQAGAEETQYF. Combining the CDR3 with reference TRBV5-1 and TRBJ2-5 gives the whole variable domain KAGVTQTPRYLIKTRGQQVTLSCSPISGHRSVSWYQQTPGQGLQFLFEYFSETQRNKGNFPGRFSGRQFSNSRSEMNVSTLELGDSALYLCASSPQAGAEETQYFGPGTRLLVL.

This chain joins TRBV11-1 and TRBJ2-5, with D perhaps assigned TRBD1 or TRBD2 (5 bases each). The CDR3 extends over 15 amino acids. Per the germline V gene, CDR1 is SGHAT and CDR2 is FQDESV (reference sequence). The germline V and J ends were trimmed by 5 bases and 5 bases, with 18 bases remaining between them. CDR3 sequence: CASSPGASTGETQYF. The CDR3 bases are TGTGCCAGCAGCCCCGGGGCGTCAACCGGGGAGACCCAGTACTTC.

J is TRBJ2-3 and V is TRBV24-1; 9 nucleotides align to TRBD2. J gave up 6 bases and V 4 bases, and 7 bases lay outside the gene matches. CDR1 and CDR2 (germline): KGHDR, SFDVKD. CDR3 length: 15 residues. The DNA for the CDR3 is TGTGCCACCAGTGACCCGGGACTAGCCAGTGATACGCAGTATTTT. Translation gives CATSDPGLASDTQYF.

This clone has only one observation. V and J are TRBV19 and TRBJ2-1, with no clear D. Trimming removed 4 bases from V and 13 bases from J, with 20 bases in between. CDR1 is LNHDA and CDR2 is SQIVND in the germline V gene (reference sequence). The CDR3 covers 14 residues. The CDR3 is CASSTPGGYNGQFF. CDR3 nucleotides: TGTGCCAGTAGTACCCCGGGCGGATACAATGGACAGTTCTTC.